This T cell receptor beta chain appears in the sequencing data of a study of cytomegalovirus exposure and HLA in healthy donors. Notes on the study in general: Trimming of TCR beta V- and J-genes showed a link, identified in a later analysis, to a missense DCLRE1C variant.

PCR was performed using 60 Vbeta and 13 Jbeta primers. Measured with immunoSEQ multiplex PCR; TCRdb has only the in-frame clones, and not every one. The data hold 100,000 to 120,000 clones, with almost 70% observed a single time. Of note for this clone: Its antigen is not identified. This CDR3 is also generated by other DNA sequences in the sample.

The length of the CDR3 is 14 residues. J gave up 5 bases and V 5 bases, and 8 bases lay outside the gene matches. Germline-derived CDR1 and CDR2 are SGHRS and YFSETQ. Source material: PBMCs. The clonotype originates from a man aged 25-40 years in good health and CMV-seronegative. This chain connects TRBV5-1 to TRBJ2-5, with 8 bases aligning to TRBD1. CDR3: CASSSGGAGETQYF. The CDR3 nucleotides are TGCGCCAGCAGTTCAGGGGGCGCAGGGGAGACCCAGTACTTC.